What follows describes a single T cell receptor (beta chain). In its sample, this clone was seen once. The antigen it binds to is not known. Per-nucleotide qualities are absent, and no much larger clonotype sits a single base away. The sample belongs to a study of blood T cell repertoires in COVID-19 (dated by TCRdb to 2020 to 2022). With respect to the entire study: Samples covering the acute and convalescent phases of COVID-19 were provided by collaborators in the United States, Italy and Spain. The prospective study material was composed of cDNA or gDNA derived from T cells, B-cell-depleted T cells, or PBMCs. Subjects who had been exposed to COVID-19, were actively infected with it, or had recovered from it provided the deeply sampled blood TCRbeta repertoires that made up the dataset. A freely available public database, intended as a resource for researchers studying the immune response to SARS-CoV-2, is where the repertoires were released. Samples came from the ongoing ImmuneRACE study (first 160 participants) plus 1,254 subjects from 6 global collaborators. Nearly every sample came with metadata listing a de-identified subject ID, COVID-19 status, age in years and sex. Where available, HLA class I and class II types were taken from metadata supplied by the sample provider and were not determined by assay-based typing.

The collaborating institutions used their own protocols to collect whole blood in K2EDTA tubes. Collaborator samples were shipped for TCRbeta analysis as frozen whole blood, isolated PBMCs, or DNA extracted from either sample type. The CDR3 contains 16 residues, cysteine and phenylalanine counted. Left in the record is the CDR3 DNA by itself, 48 bases read in frame from the first base. The junction shows trimming of 4 bases on V and 6 bases on J, and the gene matches do not reach 11 bases of it. From a lookup of the germline V gene (reference sequence), CDR1 and CDR2 are SGHNT and YYREEE. Results and caveats for the whole study, not just this receptor: Clinical and demographic metadata were provided uncurated, with the amount varying by source and participant.

TCRbeta CDR3 regions were amplified from genomic DNA by means of the immunoSEQ Assay, a bias-controlled multiplex PCR. On the authors' methods: The number of nucleated cells in each sample was estimated from the amplification of reference gene primers within the assay. To quantify the absolute abundance of each unique TCRbeta CDR3 rearrangement, sequence reads were collapsed and filtered. Productive Simpson clonality was computed per sample as the square root of Simpson's diversity index over productive rearrangements. Drawn from immuneACCESS, this table holds only the in-frame rearrangements with V and J called that TCRdb kept. Clones are partly lost; checked studies trace under half to an unresolved V gene and leave the rest unexplained. V, J and clone size are those of that table, while D and trimming were read from the DNA. For this sample the table gives 70,000 or so clones, of which about 85% were detected only once. About 4% of the sample is held by the ten biggest clonotypes.

The source of this sequence is a man in his sixties or seventies with active COVID-19. Sample: peripheral blood. The chain joins TRBV5-4 to TRBJ2-2, with TRBD2 identical over 8 junction bases. The encoded CDR3 is CASSPGLAGGPGELFF. The sequenced DNA is TGTGCCAGCAGCCCCGGGCTAGCGGGTGGTCCCGGGGAGCTGTTTTTT.